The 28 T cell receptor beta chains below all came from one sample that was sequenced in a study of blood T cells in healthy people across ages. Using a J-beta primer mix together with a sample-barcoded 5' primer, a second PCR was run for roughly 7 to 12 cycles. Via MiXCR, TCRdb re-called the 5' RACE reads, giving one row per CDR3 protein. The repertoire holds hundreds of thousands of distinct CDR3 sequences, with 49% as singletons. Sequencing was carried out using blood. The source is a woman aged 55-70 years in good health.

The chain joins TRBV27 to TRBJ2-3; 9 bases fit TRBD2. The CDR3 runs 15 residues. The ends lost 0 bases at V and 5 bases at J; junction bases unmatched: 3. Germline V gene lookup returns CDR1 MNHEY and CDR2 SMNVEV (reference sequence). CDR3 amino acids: CASSLSSGSLDTQYF. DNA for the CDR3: TGTGCCAGCAGTTTATCTAGCGGGAGTCTAGATACGCAGTATTTT.

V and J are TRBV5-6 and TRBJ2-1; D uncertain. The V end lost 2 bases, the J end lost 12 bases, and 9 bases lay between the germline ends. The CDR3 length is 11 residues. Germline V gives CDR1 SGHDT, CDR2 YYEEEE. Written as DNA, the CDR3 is TGTGCCAGCAGCTTAGGGTACGGGCAGTTCTTC. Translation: CASSLGYGQFF.

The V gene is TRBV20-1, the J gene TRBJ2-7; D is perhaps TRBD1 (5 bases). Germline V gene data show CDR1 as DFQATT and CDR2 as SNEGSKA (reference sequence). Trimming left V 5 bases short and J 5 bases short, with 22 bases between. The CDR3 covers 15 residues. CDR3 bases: TGCAGTGCTCACACACACACCCTAGGACACGACGAGCAGTACTTC. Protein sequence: CSAHTHTLGHDEQYF.

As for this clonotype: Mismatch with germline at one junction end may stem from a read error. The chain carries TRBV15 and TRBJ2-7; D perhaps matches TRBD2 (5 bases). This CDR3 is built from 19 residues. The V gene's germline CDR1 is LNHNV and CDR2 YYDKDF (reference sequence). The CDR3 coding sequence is TGTGCAACCAGCAGAGAGGGTCTGGCTTATGGGATGACGAGACGTTCCCAGTACTTC. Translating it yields CATSREGLAYGMTRRSQYF. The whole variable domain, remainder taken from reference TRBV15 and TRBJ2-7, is DAMVIQNPRYQVTQFGKPVTLSCSQTLNHNVMYWYQQKSSQAPKLLFHYYDKDFNNEADTPDNFQSRRPNTSFCFLDIRSPGLGDTAMYLCATSREGLAYGMTRRSQYFGPGTRLTVT.

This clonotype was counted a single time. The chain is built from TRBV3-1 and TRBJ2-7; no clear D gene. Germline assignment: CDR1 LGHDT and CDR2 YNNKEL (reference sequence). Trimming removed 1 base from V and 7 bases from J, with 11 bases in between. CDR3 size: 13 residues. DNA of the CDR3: TGTGCCAGCAGCCAAGGGTGGGAAGAAGAGCAGTACTTC. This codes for CASSQGWEEEQYF.

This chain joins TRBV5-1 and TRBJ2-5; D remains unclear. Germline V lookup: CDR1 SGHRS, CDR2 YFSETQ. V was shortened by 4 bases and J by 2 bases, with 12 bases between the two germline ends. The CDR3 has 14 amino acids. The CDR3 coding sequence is TGCGCCAGCAGCAATATTAGGGAACAAGAGACCCAGTACTTC. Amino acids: CASSNIREQETQYF.

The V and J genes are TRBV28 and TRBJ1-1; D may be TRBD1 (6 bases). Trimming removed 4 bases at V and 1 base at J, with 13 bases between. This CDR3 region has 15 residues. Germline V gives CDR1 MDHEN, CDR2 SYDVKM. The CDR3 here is CASSSPGTRNTEAFF. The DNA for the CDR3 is TGTGCCAGCAGTTCGCCCGGGACAAGGAACACTGAAGCTTTCTTT.

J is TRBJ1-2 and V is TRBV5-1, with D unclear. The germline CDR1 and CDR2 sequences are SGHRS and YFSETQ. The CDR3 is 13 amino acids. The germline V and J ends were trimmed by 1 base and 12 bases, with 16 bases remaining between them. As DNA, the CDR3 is TGCGCCAGCAGCTTGCTTCCGGATTACGGCAACACCTTC. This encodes CASSLLPDYGNTF. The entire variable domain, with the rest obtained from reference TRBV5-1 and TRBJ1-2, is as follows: KAGVTQTPRYLIKTRGQQVTLSCSPISGHRSVSWYQQTPGQGLQFLFEYFSETQRNKGNFPGRFSGRQFSNSRSEMNVSTLELGDSALYLCASSLLPDYGNTFGSGTRLTVV.

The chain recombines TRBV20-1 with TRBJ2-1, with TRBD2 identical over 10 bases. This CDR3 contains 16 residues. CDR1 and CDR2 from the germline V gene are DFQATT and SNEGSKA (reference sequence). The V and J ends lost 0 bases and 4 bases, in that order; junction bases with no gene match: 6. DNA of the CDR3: TGCAGTGCTAGAGATCCAGGACTAGCGGCTTACAATGAGCAGTTCTTC. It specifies CSARDPGLAAYNEQFF.

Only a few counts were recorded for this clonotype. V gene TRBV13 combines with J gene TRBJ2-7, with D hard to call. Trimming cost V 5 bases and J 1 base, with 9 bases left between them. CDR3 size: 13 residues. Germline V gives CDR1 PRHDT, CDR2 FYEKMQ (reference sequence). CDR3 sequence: CASSQYRSYEQYF. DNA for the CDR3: TGTGCCAGCAGCCAATACAGATCCTACGAGCAGTACTTC. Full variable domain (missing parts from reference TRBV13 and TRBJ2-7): AAGVIQSPRHLIKEKRETATLKCYPIPRHDTVYWYQQGPGQDPQFLISFYEKMQSDKGSIPDRFSAQQFSDYHSELNMSSLELGDSALYFCASSQYRSYEQYFGPGTRLTVT.

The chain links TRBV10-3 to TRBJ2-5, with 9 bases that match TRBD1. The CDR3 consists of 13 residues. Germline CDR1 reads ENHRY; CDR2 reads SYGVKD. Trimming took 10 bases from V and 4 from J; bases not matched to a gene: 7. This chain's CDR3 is CATGGTGRETQYF. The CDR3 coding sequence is TGTGCCACCGGGGGGACAGGGAGAGAGACCCAGTACTTC.

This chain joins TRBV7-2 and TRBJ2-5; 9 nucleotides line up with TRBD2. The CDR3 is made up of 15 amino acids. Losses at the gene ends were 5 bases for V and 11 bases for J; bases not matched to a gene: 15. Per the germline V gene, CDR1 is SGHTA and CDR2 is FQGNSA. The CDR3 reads CASSPAAGGTGEQYF. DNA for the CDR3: TGTGCCAGCAGCCCTGCAGCGGGAGGCACGGGAGAGCAGTACTTC. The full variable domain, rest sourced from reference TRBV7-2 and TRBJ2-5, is GAGVSQSPSNKVTEKGKDVELRCDPISGHTALYWYRQSLGQGLEFLIYFQGNSAPDKSGLPSDRFSAERTGGSVSTLTIQRTQQEDSAVYLCASSPAAGGTGEQYFGPGTRLLVL.

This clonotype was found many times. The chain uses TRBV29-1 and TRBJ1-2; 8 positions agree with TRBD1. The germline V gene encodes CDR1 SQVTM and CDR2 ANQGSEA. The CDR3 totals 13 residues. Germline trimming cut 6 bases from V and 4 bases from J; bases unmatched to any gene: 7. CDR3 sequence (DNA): TGCAGCGTGGAAAATGACAGGGGCTATGGCTACACCTTC. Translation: CSVENDRGYGYTF.

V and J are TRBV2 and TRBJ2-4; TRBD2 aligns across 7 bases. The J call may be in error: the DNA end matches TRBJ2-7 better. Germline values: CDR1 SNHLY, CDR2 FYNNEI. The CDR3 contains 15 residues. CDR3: CASMLVGSGRGEQYF. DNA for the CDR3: TGTGCCAGCATGTTGGTCGGCTCGGGGAGGGGCGAGCAGTACTTC.

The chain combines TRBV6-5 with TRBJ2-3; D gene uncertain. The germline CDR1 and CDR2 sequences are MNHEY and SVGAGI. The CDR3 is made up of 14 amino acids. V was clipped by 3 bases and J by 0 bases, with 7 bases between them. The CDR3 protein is CASSYLDSTDTQYF. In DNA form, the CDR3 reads TGTGCCAGCAGTTATCTGGACAGCACAGATACGCAGTATTTT.

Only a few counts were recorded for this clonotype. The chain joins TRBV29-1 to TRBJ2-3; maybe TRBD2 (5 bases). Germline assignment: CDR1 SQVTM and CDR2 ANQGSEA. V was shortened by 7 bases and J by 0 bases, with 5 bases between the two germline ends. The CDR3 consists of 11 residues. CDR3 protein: CSAGSTDTQYF. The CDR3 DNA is TGCAGCGCGGGGAGCACAGATACGCAGTATTTT.

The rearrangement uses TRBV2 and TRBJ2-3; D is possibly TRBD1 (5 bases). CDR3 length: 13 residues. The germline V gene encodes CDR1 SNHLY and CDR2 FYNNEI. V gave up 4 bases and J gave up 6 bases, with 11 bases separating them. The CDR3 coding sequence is TGTGCCAGCAGTGCGGTAGGGGCCGATACGCAGTATTTT. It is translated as CASSAVGADTQYF.

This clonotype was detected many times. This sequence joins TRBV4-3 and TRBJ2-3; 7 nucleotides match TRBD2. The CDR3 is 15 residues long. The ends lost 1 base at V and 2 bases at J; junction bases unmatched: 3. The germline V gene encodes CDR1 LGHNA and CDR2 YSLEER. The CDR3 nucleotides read TGCGCCAGCAGCCAAGGCGGGGGAATCACAGATACGCAGTATTTT. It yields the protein CASSQGGGITDTQYF.

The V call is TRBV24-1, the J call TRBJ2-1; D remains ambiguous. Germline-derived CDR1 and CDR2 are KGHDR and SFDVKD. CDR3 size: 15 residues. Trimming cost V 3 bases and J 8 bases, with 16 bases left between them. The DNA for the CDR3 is TGTGCCACCAGTGATAGCCGCGAGGTAGTAGATGAGCAGTTCTTC. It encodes CATSDSREVVDEQFF.

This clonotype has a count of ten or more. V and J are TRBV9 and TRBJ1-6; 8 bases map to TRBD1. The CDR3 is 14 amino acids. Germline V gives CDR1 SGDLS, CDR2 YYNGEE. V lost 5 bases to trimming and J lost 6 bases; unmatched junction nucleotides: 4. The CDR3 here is CASSRTGINSPLHF. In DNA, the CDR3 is TGTGCCAGCAGTCGGACAGGGATTAATTCACCCCTCCACTTT. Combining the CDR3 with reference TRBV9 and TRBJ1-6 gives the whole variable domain DSGVTQTPKHLITATGQRVTLRCSPRSGDLSVYWYQQSLDQGLQFLIQYYNGEERAKGNILERFSAQQFPDLHSELNLSSLELGDSALYFCASSRTGINSPLHFGNGTRLTVT.

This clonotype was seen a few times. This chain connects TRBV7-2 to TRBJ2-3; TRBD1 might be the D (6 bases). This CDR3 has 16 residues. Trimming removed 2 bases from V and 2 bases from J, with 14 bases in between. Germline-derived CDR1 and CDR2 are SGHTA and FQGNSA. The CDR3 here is CASSLSRDTYTDTQYF. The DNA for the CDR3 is TGTGCCAGCAGCTTAAGCCGGGACACCTACACAGATACGCAGTATTTT.

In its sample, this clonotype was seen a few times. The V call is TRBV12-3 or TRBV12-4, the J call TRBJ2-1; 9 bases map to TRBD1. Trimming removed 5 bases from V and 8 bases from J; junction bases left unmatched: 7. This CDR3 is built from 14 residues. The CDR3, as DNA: TGTGCCAGCAGTCGGGGGACAGGGAGTTATGAGCAGTTCTTC. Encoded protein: CASSRGTGSYEQFF.

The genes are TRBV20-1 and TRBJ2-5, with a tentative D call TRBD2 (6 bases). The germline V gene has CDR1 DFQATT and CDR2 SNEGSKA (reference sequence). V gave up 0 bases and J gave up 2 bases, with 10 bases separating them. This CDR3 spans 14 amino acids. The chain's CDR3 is CSAREGLTQETQYF. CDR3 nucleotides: TGCAGTGCTAGAGAGGGACTGACTCAAGAGACCCAGTACTTC.

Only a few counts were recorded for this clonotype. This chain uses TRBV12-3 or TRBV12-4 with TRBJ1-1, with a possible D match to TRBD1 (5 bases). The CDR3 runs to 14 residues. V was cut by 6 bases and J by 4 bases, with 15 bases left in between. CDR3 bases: TGTGCCAGCAGCAACTTCAGGGAGGGCACTGAAGCTTTCTTT. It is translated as CASSNFREGTEAFF.

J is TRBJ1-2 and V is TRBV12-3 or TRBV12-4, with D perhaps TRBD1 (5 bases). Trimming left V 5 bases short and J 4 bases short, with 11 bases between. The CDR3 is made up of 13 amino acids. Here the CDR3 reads CASSIQDSYGYTF. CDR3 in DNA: TGTGCCAGCAGTATTCAAGACAGCTATGGCTACACCTTC.

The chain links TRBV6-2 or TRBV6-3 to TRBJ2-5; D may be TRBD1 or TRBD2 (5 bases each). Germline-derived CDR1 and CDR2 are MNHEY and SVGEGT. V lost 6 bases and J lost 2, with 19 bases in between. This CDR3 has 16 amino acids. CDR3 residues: CASRPPGLHRQETQYF. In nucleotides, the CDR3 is TGTGCCAGCAGACCCCCGGGGCTGCATCGTCAAGAGACCCAGTACTTC.

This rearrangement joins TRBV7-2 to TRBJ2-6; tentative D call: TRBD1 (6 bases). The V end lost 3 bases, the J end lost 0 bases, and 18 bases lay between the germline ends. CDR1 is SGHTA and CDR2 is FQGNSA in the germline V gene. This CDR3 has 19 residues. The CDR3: CASSFRSPGVNSGANVLTF. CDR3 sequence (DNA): TGTGCCAGCAGCTTCAGGTCTCCAGGGGTTAACTCTGGGGCCAACGTCCTGACTTTC. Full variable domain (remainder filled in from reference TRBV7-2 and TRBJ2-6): GAGVSQSPSNKVTEKGKDVELRCDPISGHTALYWYRQSLGQGLEFLIYFQGNSAPDKSGLPSDRFSAERTGGSVSTLTIQRTQQEDSAVYLCASSFRSPGVNSGANVLTFGAGSRLTVL.

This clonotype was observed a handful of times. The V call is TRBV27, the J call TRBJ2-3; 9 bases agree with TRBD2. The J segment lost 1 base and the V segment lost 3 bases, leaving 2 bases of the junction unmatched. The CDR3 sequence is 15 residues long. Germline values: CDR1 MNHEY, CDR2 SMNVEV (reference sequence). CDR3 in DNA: TGTGCCAGCAGTTTCCGGACTAGCGGCACAGATACGCAGTATTTT. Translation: CASSFRTSGTDTQYF.